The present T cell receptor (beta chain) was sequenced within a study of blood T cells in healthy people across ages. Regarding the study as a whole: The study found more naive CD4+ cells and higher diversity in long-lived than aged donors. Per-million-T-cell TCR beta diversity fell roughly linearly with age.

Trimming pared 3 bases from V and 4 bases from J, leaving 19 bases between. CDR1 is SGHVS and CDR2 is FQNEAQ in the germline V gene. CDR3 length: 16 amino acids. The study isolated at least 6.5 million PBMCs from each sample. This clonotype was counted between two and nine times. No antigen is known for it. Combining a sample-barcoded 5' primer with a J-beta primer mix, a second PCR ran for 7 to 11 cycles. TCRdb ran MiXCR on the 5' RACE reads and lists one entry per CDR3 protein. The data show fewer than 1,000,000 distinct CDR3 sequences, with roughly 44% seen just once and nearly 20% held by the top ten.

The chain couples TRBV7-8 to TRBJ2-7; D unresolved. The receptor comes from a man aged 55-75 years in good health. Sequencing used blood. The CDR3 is CASSLNSPQRVYEQYF. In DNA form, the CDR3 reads TGTGCCAGCAGCTTGAACAGCCCTCAACGTGTGTACGAGCAGTACTTC.